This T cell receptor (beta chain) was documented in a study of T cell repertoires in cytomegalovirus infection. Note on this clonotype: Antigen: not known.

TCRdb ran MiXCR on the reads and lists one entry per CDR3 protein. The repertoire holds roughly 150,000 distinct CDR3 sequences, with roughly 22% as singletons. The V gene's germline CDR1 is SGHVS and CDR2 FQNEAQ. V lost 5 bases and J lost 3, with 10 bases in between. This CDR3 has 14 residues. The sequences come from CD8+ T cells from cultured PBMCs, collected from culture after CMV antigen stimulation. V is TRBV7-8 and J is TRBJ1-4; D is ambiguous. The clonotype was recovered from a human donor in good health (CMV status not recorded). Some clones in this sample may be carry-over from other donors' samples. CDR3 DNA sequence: TGTGCCAGCAGCCCGGGGTCGCCTAATGAAAAACTGTTTTTT. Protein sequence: CASSPGSPNEKLFF.